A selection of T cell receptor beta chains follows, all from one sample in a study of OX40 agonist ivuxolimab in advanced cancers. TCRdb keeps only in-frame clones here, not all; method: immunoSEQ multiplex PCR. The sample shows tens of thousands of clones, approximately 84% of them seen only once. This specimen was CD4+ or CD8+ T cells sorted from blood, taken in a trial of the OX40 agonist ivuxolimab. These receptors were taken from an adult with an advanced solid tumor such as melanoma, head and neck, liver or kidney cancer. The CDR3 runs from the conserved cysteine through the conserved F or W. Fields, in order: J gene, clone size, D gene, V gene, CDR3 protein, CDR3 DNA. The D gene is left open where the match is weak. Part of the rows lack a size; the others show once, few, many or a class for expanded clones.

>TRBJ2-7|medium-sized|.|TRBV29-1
CSVEVGSAWEQYF
TGCAGCGTTGAGGTCGGGTCGGCATGGGAGCAGTACTTC
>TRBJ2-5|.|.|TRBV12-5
CASGLIQETQYF
TGTGCTAGTGGCCTCATTCAGGAGACCCAGTACTTC
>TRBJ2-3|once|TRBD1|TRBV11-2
CASSFRDRETDTQYF
TGTGCCAGCAGCTTCCGGGACAGGGAGACAGATACGCAGTATTTT
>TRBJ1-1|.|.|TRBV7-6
CASSLSGSTEAFF
TGTGCCAGCAGCTTAAGCGGGTCCACTGAAGCTTTCTTT
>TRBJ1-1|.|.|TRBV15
CATSREGRTEAFF
TGTGCCACCAGCAGAGAAGGGCGCACTGAAGCTTTCTTT
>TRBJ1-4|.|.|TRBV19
CASKGEKLFF
TGTGCCAGTAAGGGTGAAAAACTGTTTTTT
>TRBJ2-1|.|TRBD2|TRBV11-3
CASNGGASGSFNEQFF
TGTGCCAGCAACGGCGGGGCTAGCGGGAGTTTTAATGAGCAGTTCTTC
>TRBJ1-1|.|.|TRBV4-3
CASSQAGLNTEAFF
TGCGCCAGCAGCCAAGCGGGGTTGAACACTGAAGCTTTCTTT
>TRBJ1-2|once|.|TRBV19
CASTPYWGFNYGYTF
TGTGCCAGTACCCCATATTGGGGGTTTAACTATGGCTACACCTTC
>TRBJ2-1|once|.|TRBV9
CASSPEERLIEQFF
TGTGCCAGCAGCCCAGAAGAACGGCTAATAGAGCAGTTCTTC
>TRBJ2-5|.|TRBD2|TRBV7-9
CASSLEFSGSQETQYF
TGTGCCAGCAGCTTAGAGTTTAGCGGGTCCCAAGAGACCCAGTACTTC
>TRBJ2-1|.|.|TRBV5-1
CASSLEGTNEQFF
TGCGCCAGCAGCTTGGAGGGGACCAATGAGCAGTTCTTC
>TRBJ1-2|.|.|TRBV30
CARGSTGPHYGYTF
TGTGCCCGGGGATCGACAGGACCCCACTATGGCTACACCTTC
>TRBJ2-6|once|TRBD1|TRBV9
CASSVRTGIDPGANVLTF
TGTGCCAGCAGCGTCCGGACAGGGATCGACCCTGGGGCCAACGTCCTGACTTTC
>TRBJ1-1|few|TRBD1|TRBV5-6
CASSTGDRRKWNTEAFF
TGTGCCAGCAGCACTGGGGACAGGCGAAAGTGGAACACTGAAGCTTTCTTT
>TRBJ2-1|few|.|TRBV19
CASSPEYNEQFF
TGTGCCAGTAGTCCGGAATACAATGAGCAGTTCTTC
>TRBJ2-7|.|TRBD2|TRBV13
CASSLGVAGGPYEQYF
TGTGCCAGCAGCTTAGGAGTAGCGGGAGGGCCTTACGAGCAGTACTTC
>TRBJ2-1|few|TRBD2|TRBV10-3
CAISERVAGDNEQFF
TGTGCCATCAGTGAGAGGGTAGCGGGGGACAATGAGCAGTTCTTC
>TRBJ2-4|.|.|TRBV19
CASSFRSGPLYF
TGTGCCAGTAGTTTTAGATCGGGACCCCTGTACTTC
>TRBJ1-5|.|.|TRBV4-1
CASSPQMNQPQHF
TGCGCCAGCAGCCCACAGATGAATCAGCCCCAGCATTTT